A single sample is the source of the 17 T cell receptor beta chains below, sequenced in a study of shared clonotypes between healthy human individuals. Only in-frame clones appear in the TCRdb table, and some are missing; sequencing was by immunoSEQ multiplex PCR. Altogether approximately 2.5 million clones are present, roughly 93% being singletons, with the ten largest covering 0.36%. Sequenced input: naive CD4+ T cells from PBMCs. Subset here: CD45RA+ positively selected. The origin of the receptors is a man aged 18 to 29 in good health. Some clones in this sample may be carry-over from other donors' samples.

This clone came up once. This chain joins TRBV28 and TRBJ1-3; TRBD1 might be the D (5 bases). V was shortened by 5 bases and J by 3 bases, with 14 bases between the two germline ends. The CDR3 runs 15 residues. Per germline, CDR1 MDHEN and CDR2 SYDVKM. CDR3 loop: CASSETGTLGNTIYF. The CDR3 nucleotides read TGTGCCAGCAGTGAGACCGGGACCCTTGGAAACACCATATATTTT.

CDR3 bases: TGTGCCTGGAGCGAGGGGTTGAGCTCTGGAAACACCATATATTTT. This gives the protein CAWSEGLSSGNTIYF. The V call is TRBV30, the J call TRBJ1-3; D is perhaps TRBD1 (5 bases). This CDR3 comprises 15 residues. From germline, CDR1 is GTSNPN and CDR2 SVGIG (reference sequence). Trimming removed 3 bases at V and 0 bases at J, with 12 bases between.

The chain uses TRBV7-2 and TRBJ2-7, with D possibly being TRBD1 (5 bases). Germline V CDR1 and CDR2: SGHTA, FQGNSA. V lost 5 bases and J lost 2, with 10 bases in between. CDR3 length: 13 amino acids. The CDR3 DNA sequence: TGTGCCAGCAGCAGGACAAACACCTACGAGCAGTACTTC. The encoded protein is CASSRTNTYEQYF.

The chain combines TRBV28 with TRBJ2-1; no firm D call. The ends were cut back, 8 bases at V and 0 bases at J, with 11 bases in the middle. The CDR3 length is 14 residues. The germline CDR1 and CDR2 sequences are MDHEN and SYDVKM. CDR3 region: CASLLDNSYNEQFF. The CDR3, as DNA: TGTGCCAGCTTGCTTGACAACTCCTACAATGAGCAGTTCTTC.

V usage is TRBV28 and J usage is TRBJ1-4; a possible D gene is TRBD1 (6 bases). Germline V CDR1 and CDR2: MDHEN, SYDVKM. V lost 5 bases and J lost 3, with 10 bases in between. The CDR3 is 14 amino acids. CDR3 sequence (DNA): TGTGCCAGCAGTAACAGGGCGTCTAATGAAAAACTGTTTTTT. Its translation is CASSNRASNEKLFF.

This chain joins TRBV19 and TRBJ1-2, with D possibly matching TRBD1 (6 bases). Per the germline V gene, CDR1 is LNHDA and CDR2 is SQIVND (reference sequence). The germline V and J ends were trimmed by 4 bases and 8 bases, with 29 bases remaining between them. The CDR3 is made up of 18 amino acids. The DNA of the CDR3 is TGTGCCAGTAGTACATTCAGAGCCACAGGGTTTGAACTCCGAGGCTACACCTTC. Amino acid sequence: CASSTFRATGFELRGYTF.

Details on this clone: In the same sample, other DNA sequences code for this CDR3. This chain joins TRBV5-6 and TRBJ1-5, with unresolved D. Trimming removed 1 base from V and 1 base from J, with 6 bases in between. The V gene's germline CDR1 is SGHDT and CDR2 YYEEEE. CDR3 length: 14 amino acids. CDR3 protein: CASSLRGSNQPQHF. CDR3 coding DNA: TGTGCCAGCAGCTTGAGAGGGAGCAATCAGCCCCAGCATTTT.

The CDR3 DNA follows: TGTGCCAGCAGTGACCCCCATCCGGGACTAGCGGGCCCTAAGGAGACCCAGTACTTC. Residues: CASSDPHPGLAGPKETQYF. This chain links TRBV6-4 with TRBJ2-5; TRBD2 agrees at 12 bases. The CDR3 extends over 19 amino acids. The ends lost 2 bases at V and 5 bases at J; junction bases unmatched: 15. In germline, CDR1 is MRHNA, CDR2 SNTAGT.

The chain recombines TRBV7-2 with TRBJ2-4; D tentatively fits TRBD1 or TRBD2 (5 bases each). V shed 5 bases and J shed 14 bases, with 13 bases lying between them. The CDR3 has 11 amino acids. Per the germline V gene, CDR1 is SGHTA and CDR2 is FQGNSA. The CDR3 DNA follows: TGTGCCAGCAGCCGAACCGGGACGGAGTACTTC. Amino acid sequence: CASSRTGTEYF.

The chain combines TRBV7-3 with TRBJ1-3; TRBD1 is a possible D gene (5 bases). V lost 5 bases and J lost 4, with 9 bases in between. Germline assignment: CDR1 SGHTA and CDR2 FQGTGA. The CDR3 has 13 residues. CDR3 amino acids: CASSPGPGNTIYF. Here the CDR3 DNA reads TGTGCCAGCAGCCCGGGACCGGGAAACACCATATATTTT.

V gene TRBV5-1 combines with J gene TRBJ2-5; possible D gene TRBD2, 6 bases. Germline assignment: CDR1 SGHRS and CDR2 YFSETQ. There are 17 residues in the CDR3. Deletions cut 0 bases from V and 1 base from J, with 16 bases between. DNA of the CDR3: TGCGCCAGCAGCTTGGTAGTTAGCGGAGTAACCCAAGAGACCCAGTACTTC. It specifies CASSLVVSGVTQETQYF. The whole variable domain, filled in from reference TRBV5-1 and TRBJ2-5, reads KAGVTQTPRYLIKTRGQQVTLSCSPISGHRSVSWYQQTPGQGLQFLFEYFSETQRNKGNFPGRFSGRQFSNSRSEMNVSTLELGDSALYLCASSLVVSGVTQETQYFGPGTRLLVL.

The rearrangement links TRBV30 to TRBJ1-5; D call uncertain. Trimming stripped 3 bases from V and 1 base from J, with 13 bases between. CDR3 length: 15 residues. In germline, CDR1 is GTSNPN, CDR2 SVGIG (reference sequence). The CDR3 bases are TGTGCCTGGAGCAGACTAGGTCTGAGCAATCAGCCCCAGCATTTT. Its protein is CAWSRLGLSNQPQHF.

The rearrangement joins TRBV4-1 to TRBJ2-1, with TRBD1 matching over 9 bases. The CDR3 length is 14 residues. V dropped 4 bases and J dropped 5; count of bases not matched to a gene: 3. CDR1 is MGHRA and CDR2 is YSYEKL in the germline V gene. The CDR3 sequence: CASSPRDRDNEQFF. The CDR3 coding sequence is TGCGCCAGCAGCCCCCGGGACAGGGACAATGAGCAGTTCTTC.

The CDR3 loop reads CASTRTGFPDNQPQHF. CDR3 DNA sequence: TGTGCCAGTACCAGAACAGGGTTCCCAGACAATCAGCCCCAGCATTTT. V usage is TRBV19 and J usage is TRBJ1-5, with TRBD1 as a possible D gene (6 bases). The CDR3 sequence is 16 residues long. CDR1 and CDR2 (germline): LNHDA, SQIVND (reference sequence). With 7 bases removed from V and 3 bases from J, the gap between germline ends came to 19 bases.

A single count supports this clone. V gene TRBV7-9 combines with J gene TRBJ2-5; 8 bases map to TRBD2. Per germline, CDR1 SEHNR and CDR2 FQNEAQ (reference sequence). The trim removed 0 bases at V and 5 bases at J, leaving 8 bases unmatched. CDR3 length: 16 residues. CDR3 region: CASSLAHNRGGETQYF. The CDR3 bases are TGTGCCAGCAGCTTAGCGCATAACCGGGGGGGCGAGACCCAGTACTTC.

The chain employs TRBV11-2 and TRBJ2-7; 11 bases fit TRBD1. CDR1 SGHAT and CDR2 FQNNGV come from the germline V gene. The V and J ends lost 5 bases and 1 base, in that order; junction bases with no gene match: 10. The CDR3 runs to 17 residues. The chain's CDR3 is CASSPSIGQGASYEQYF. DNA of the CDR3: TGTGCCAGCAGCCCTAGCATTGGACAGGGGGCTTCCTACGAGCAGTACTTC.

The CDR3 here is CASSLAQRDRGRTEAFF. In nucleotides, the CDR3 is TGTGCCAGCAGCTTAGCGCAACGGGACAGGGGGAGAACTGAAGCTTTCTTT. V is TRBV7-2 and J is TRBJ1-1, with 11 bases that match TRBD1. V dropped 0 bases and J dropped 5; count of bases not matched to a gene: 8. The germline V gene encodes CDR1 SGHTA and CDR2 FQGNSA. This CDR3 comprises 17 residues.